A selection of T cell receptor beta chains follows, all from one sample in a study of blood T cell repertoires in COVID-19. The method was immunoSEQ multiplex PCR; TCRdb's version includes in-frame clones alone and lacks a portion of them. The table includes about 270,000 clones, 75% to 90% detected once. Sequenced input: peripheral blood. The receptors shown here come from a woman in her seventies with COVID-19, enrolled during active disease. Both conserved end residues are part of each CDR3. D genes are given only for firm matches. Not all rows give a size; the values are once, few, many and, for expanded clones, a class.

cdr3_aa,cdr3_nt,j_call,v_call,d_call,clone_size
CASSLTSQGPETDTQYF,TGTGCCAGCAGCCTTACCTCTCAGGGGCCCGAGACAGATACGCAGTATTTT,TRBJ2-3,TRBV14,.,.
CASSLTTGRYGEQYF,TGTGCCAGCAGCTTAACGACAGGCCGGTACGGCGAGCAGTACTTC,TRBJ2-7,TRBV7-9,.,.
CASSLERGPRETQYF,TGTGCCAGCAGCTTAGAGAGGGGGCCGCGGGAGACCCAGTACTTC,TRBJ2-5,TRBV11-2,TRBD1,.
CASSQDRASGGLSGYTF,TGCGCCAGCAGCCAAGATCGGGCGTCAGGGGGCTTAAGTGGCTACACCTTC,TRBJ1-2,TRBV4-1,TRBD1,.
CASSQDRGSGNTIYF,TGCGCCAGCAGCCAAGATCGGGGGTCAGGAAACACCATATATTTT,TRBJ1-3,TRBV4-3,.,.
CASSLGLAGPNEQFF,TGTGCCAGCAGCTTAGGACTAGCGGGGCCTAATGAGCAGTTCTTC,TRBJ2-1,TRBV13,TRBD2,once
CASSFSSGETQYF,TGTGCCAGCAGTTTCTCTAGCGGAGAGACCCAGTACTTC,TRBJ2-5,TRBV12-3/TRBV12-4,TRBD2,.
CASSLEWDRGYGYTF,TGTGCCAGCAGCTTGGAATGGGACAGGGGCTATGGCTACACCTTC,TRBJ1-2,TRBV7-8,TRBD1,.
CASSRQGTQKLFF,TGTGCCAGCAGCCGCCAAGGGACTCAAAAACTGTTTTTT,TRBJ1-4,TRBV6-5,.,.
CASSERGLYEQYF,TGTGCCAGCAGTGAGCGGGGGCTCTACGAGCAGTACTTC,TRBJ2-7,TRBV2,.,.
CASVSAGMWDEQFF,TGTGCCAGCGTCTCGGCAGGGATGTGGGATGAGCAGTTCTTC,TRBJ2-1,TRBV11-2,.,.
CASSLDPGDEQFF,TGTGCCAGCAGCTTAGATCCAGGGGATGAGCAGTTCTTC,TRBJ2-1,TRBV11-2,.,.
CASSLVTVRDTGELFF,TGCGCCAGCAGCTTGGTTACAGTACGCGACACCGGGGAGCTGTTTTTT,TRBJ2-2,TRBV5-1,.,.
CASMLTGDLGAFF,TGTGCCAGCATGTTGACAGGAGATCTTGGAGCTTTCTTT,TRBJ1-1,TRBV6-5,.,.
CASSPDRANYGYTF,TGTGCCAGCAGCCCGGACAGAGCAAACTATGGCTACACCTTC,TRBJ1-2,TRBV7-9,.,.
CASSYQDRGIYEQYF,TGTGCCAGCAGTTACCAAGACAGGGGGATCTACGAGCAGTACTTC,TRBJ2-7,TRBV6-6,TRBD1,.
CASSRALAGGRETQYF,TGTGCCAGCAGCCGGGCCTTAGCGGGGGGTCGAGAGACCCAGTACTTC,TRBJ2-5,TRBV7-2,TRBD2,.
CASSQNNSPLHF,TGTGCCAGCAGTCAAAATAATTCACCCCTCCACTTT,TRBJ1-6,TRBV2,.,.
CASSPRDRGRRQYF,TGTGCCAGTAGTCCCCGGGACAGGGGAAGACGGCAGTACTTC,TRBJ2-7,TRBV19,TRBD1,.
CASRREGHQPQHF,TGTGCCAGCAGGAGGGAGGGTCATCAGCCCCAGCATTTT,TRBJ1-5,TRBV6-6,.,.
CASSFGVNEQFF,TGTGCCAGCAGCTTCGGGGTGAATGAGCAGTTCTTC,TRBJ2-1,TRBV13,.,.
CASRGQPANYGYTF,TGTGCCAGCAGAGGACAGCCAGCTAACTATGGCTACACCTTC,TRBJ1-2,TRBV6-5,.,.
CASSFSASSTDTQYF,TGTGCCAGCAGCTTTAGTGCTTCTAGCACAGATACGCAGTATTTT,TRBJ2-3,TRBV7-7,.,.
CASSVQGIFTEAFF,TGTGCCAGCAGTGTTCAGGGTATATTCACTGAAGCTTTCTTT,TRBJ1-1,TRBV2,.,.
CASSGSDRKNTEAFF,TGTGCCAGCAGCGGTTCGGACAGGAAGAACACTGAAGCTTTCTTT,TRBJ1-1,TRBV2,TRBD1,few
CSVEDGGLGAFF,TGCAGCGTTGAAGATGGGGGACTAGGAGCTTTCTTT,TRBJ1-1,TRBV29-1,.,.
CASSSRQGTAEAFF,TGTGCCAGCAGTTCCCGACAGGGTACCGCTGAAGCTTTCTTT,TRBJ1-1,TRBV27,TRBD1,once
CASCPGLASYEQYF,TGTGCCAGTTGTCCGGGACTCGCCTCCTACGAGCAGTACTTC,TRBJ2-7,TRBV2,.,.
CASSIGTVNTGELFF,TGTGCCAGCAGTATCGGGACAGTAAACACCGGGGAGCTGTTTTTT,TRBJ2-2,TRBV27,TRBD1,.
CASSQDWRGELGGELFF,TGCGCCAGCAGCCAAGATTGGCGGGGGGAATTGGGCGGGGAGCTGTTTTTT,TRBJ2-2,TRBV4-1,TRBD2,.
CASAETGYSPLHF,TGTGCCAGTGCGGAGACAGGGTATTCACCCCTCCACTTT,TRBJ1-6,TRBV2,TRBD1,few
CASSPGTAYEQYF,TGTGCCAGCAGCCCCGGGACAGCTTACGAGCAGTACTTC,TRBJ2-7,TRBV6-5,TRBD1,.
CASSPGGGRQNEQFF,TGTGCCAGCAGCCCCGGGGGGGGGAGACAAAATGAGCAGTTCTTC,TRBJ2-1,TRBV5-4,TRBD2,.
CAISRGQSTDTQYF,TGTGCCATCAGTAGGGGACAGAGCACAGATACGCAGTATTTT,TRBJ2-3,TRBV10-3,TRBD1,.
CASSPTIMNTEAFF,TGCGCCAGCAGCCCCACTATCATGAACACTGAAGCTTTCTTT,TRBJ1-1,TRBV4-3,.,few
CAWSNRVGTDTQYF,TGTGCCTGGAGTAACAGGGTGGGCACAGATACGCAGTATTTT,TRBJ2-3,TRBV30,.,.
CASSSAGGSEQYF,TGTGCCAGCAGTTCAGCGGGGGGGAGCGAGCAGTACTTC,TRBJ2-7,TRBV28,TRBD2,.
CASSSTGELFF,TGTGCCAGCAGCTCGACCGGGGAGCTGTTTTTT,TRBJ2-2,TRBV3-1/TRBV3-2,.,.
CSVVGQGLMGTEAFF,TGCAGCGTTGTCGGACAGGGGTTGATGGGGACTGAAGCTTTCTTT,TRBJ1-1,TRBV29-1,TRBD1,.